The 26 T cell receptor beta chains presented below share a single source sample, sequenced in a study of cytomegalovirus exposure and HLA in healthy donors. The PCR used 60 Vbeta and 13 Jbeta primers. The repertoire was sequenced with immunoSEQ multiplex PCR; TCRdb's copy has only in-frame clones and lacks some. The table records about 97,000 clones, around 80% of them present only once. Sequencing input: PBMCs. The receptors shown here come from a male donor in good health and CMV-seropositive.

The chain couples TRBV4-3 to TRBJ1-1; 8 bases are a match to TRBD1. The ends lost 5 bases at V and 5 bases at J; junction bases unmatched: 13. The CDR3 runs 16 residues. Germline V gives CDR1 LGHNA, CDR2 YSLEER. CDR3 bases: TGCGCCAGCAGCGACTTATCGACAGGGGAGAAGACTGAAGCTTTCTTT. Its translation: CASSDLSTGEKTEAFF.

This chain links TRBV4-3 with TRBJ2-7; 11 bases line up with TRBD2. The germline V gene has CDR1 LGHNA and CDR2 YSLEER. The CDR3 spans 16 residues. V dropped 1 base and J dropped 0; count of bases not matched to a gene: 2. Here the CDR3 reads CASSQGLAGSSYEQYF. As DNA, the CDR3 is TGCGCCAGCAGCCAAGGACTAGCGGGGAGCTCCTACGAGCAGTACTTC.

The V gene is TRBV27, the J gene TRBJ2-7; 7 bases line up with TRBD1. This CDR3 contains 14 residues. V was pared by 4 bases and J by 3 bases, with 6 bases of the junction left unmatched. Looked up from germline, CDR1 is MNHEY and CDR2 is SMNVEV (reference sequence). The CDR3 region has the DNA TGTGCCAGCAGTTCGACAGGGCTTAGCTACGAGCAGTACTTC. It specifies CASSSTGLSYEQYF.

This clone came up once. This chain uses TRBV5-6 with TRBJ1-2; D gene uncertain. Trimming removed 1 base from V and 2 bases from J, with 9 bases in between. Germline V CDR1 and CDR2: SGHDT, YYEEEE. The CDR3 contains 14 residues. CDR3 sequence reads: CASSLWPGNYGYTF. CDR3 DNA sequence: TGTGCCAGCAGCTTGTGGCCGGGAAACTATGGCTACACCTTC.

The genes are TRBV11-2 and TRBJ2-6, with D possibly being TRBD2 (6 bases). The CDR3 runs to 18 residues. The V gene lost 0 bases and the J gene lost 1 base, with 13 bases spanning the gap. Germline V gives CDR1 SGHAT, CDR2 FQNNGV. The CDR3 protein is CASSLDVAGGSGANVLTF. CDR3 coding DNA: TGTGCCAGCAGCTTAGATGTCGCCGGGGGTTCTGGGGCCAACGTCCTGACTTTC.

The gene calls are TRBV30 and TRBJ1-2; 8 bases agree with TRBD1. The CDR3 covers 14 residues. Germline V lookup: CDR1 GTSNPN, CDR2 SVGIG (reference sequence). V lost 4 bases to trimming and J lost 8 bases; unmatched junction nucleotides: 12. The CDR3 DNA sequence: TGTGCCTGGAACCCGTCCAGGGGGCGTGAAGGCTACACCTTC. It yields the protein CAWNPSRGREGYTF.

The chain links TRBV18 to TRBJ2-3, with D maybe TRBD2 (6 bases). V was trimmed by 0 bases and J by 6 bases, leaving 7 bases between them. The length of the CDR3 is 13 residues. Germline-derived CDR1 and CDR2 are KGHSH and LQKENI. The CDR3 coding sequence is TGTGCCAGCTCACCACCAAGCGGGGATACGCAGTATTTT. Translated, it gives CASSPPSGDTQYF.

The genes are TRBV27 and TRBJ1-2; tentatively, D is TRBD1 (5 bases). Trimming left V 0 bases short and J 2 bases short, with 10 bases between. Germline lookup yields CDR1 MNHEY and CDR2 SMNVEV (reference sequence). This CDR3 comprises 15 residues. The CDR3 region has the DNA TGTGCCAGCAGTTTATCTTTCCGACAGAACTATGGCTACACCTTC. This gives the protein CASSLSFRQNYGYTF.

The chain employs TRBV30 and TRBJ2-1, with D unresolved. The length of the CDR3 is 14 residues. The germline CDR1 and CDR2 sequences are GTSNPN and SVGIG (reference sequence). V was shortened by 2 bases and J by 0 bases, with 8 bases between the two germline ends. In DNA, the CDR3 is TGTGCCTGGAGTCTCGGTAGCTCCTACAATGAGCAGTTCTTC. This codes for CAWSLGSSYNEQFF.

The sample holds a few counts of this clone. J is TRBJ1-4 and V is TRBV6-6, with 10 positions matching TRBD1. The germline CDR1 and CDR2 sequences are MNHNY and SVGAGI (reference sequence). V shed 4 bases, J shed 7 bases, and the junction held 3 bases outside the gene matches. The CDR3 extends over 14 amino acids. The CDR3 loop reads CASSSGQGVEKLFF. CDR3 bases: TGTGCCAGCAGTTCAGGACAGGGGGTTGAAAAACTGTTTTTT.

CDR3 region: CAWSVGGGRPYEQYF. CDR3 bases: TGTGCCTGGAGTGTAGGCGGGGGGCGCCCCTACGAGCAGTACTTC. The V call is TRBV30, the J call TRBJ2-7, with 8 positions matching TRBD2. Germline V gene data show CDR1 as GTSNPN and CDR2 as SVGIG (reference sequence). J was trimmed by 2 bases and V by 0 bases; bases with no gene match: 6. This CDR3 is built from 15 residues. Full variable domain (remainder filled in from reference TRBV30 and TRBJ2-7): SQTIHQWPATLVQPVGSPLSLECTVEGTSNPNLYWYRQAAGRGLQLLFYSVGIGQISSEVPQNLSASRPQDRQFILSSKKLLLSDSGFYLCAWSVGGGRPYEQYFGPGTRLTVT.

This clone was counted between two and nine times. The V and J genes are TRBV6-5 and TRBJ1-2, with 10 positions matching TRBD1. This CDR3 region has 15 residues. V lost 6 bases and J lost 5; bases outside the gene matches: 9. Germline V gene data show CDR1 as MNHEY and CDR2 as SVGAGI. The CDR3 DNA follows: TGTGCCAGCAGCAACGGACAGGGGGATTTATATGGCTACACCTTC. The encoded protein is CASSNGQGDLYGYTF.

The chain employs TRBV27 and TRBJ2-1, with 14 bases identical to TRBD2. The CDR3 has 15 amino acids. The V gene's germline CDR1 is MNHEY and CDR2 SMNVEV (reference sequence). The J segment lost 6 bases and the V segment lost 5 bases, leaving 3 bases of the junction unmatched. The CDR3 loop reads CASSPGLAGGNEQFF. The CDR3 DNA follows: TGTGCCAGCAGTCCTGGACTAGCGGGGGGCAATGAGCAGTTCTTC.

This chain links TRBV6-1 with TRBJ2-7, with a tentative D call TRBD2 (7 bases). CDR3 length equals 16 residues. V dropped 1 base and J dropped 2 bases, with 15 bases sitting between them. The germline V gene has CDR1 MNHNS and CDR2 SASEGT. The CDR3 nucleotides are TGTGCCAGCAGTGAAGAGGGGGGGGTCCCGGCCTACGAGCAGTACTTC. Amino acid sequence: CASSEEGGVPAYEQYF.

The V gene is TRBV11-3, the J gene TRBJ1-2; TRBD1 matches at 9 bases. Germline V gives CDR1 SGHNT, CDR2 YENEEA. CDR3 length: 14 amino acids. V dropped 5 bases and J dropped 5; count of bases not matched to a gene: 6. CDR3 DNA sequence: TGTGCCAGCAGCCGCGACAGGGGGGGGTATGGCTACACCTTC. This codes for CASSRDRGGYGYTF.

V gene TRBV4-2 combines with J gene TRBJ1-4; 7 bases are shared with TRBD1. The CDR3 sequence is 15 residues long. With 3 bases clipped from V and 6 bases from J, the junction kept 7 bases outside the gene matches. The germline V gene encodes CDR1 LGHNA and CDR2 YNFKEQ. The CDR3 protein is CASSQEQGSYEKLFF. The CDR3 DNA is TGTGCCAGCAGCCAGGAACAGGGGAGTTATGAAAAACTGTTTTTT.

The chain's CDR3 is CASSLAGTGINYGYTF. In nucleotides, the CDR3 is TGTGCCAGCAGCTTAGCGGGGACAGGGATTAACTATGGCTACACCTTC. The rearrangement joins TRBV7-9 to TRBJ1-2; TRBD1 matches 9 bases. The trim removed 0 bases at V and 1 base at J, leaving 3 bases unmatched. The CDR3 is made up of 16 amino acids. Germline CDR1 SEHNR, CDR2 FQNEAQ (reference sequence).

This clone has more than one count but fewer than ten. This chain uses TRBV4-3 with TRBJ1-5, with 10 bases fitting TRBD1. With 4 bases clipped from V and 6 bases from J, the junction kept 3 bases outside the gene matches. Germline V gives CDR1 LGHNA, CDR2 YSLEER. The CDR3 has 14 amino acids. CDR3 loop: CASSPRTGGQPQHF. The DNA of the CDR3 is TGCGCCAGCAGCCCCCGGACAGGGGGTCAGCCCCAGCATTTT.

The chain couples TRBV6-5 to TRBJ1-2; 11 bases match TRBD1. CDR1 MNHEY and CDR2 SVGAGI come from the germline V gene. The CDR3 is 15 residues long. V dropped 0 bases and J dropped 8; count of bases not matched to a gene: 5. The CDR3 protein is CASSYSIGTGGGYTF. CDR3 sequence (DNA): TGTGCCAGCAGTTACTCGATAGGGACAGGGGGGGGCTACACCTTC.

As to this clone: This same CDR3 is encoded by further DNA sequences in the sample. The V call is TRBV7-9, the J call TRBJ2-7, with 7 bases fitting TRBD2. Germline values: CDR1 SEHNR, CDR2 FQNEAQ (reference sequence). J was trimmed by 4 bases and V by 5 bases; bases with no gene match: 5. The CDR3 sequence is 13 residues long. The CDR3 bases are TGTGCCAGCAGCCCTAGCGGCACGTACGAGCAGTACTTC. It is translated as CASSPSGTYEQYF.

The chain carries TRBV6-5 and TRBJ1-6; 7 bases fit TRBD1. J lost 7 bases, V lost 7 bases, and 10 bases had no gene match. The CDR3 is made up of 15 amino acids. Germline V lookup: CDR1 MNHEY, CDR2 SVGAGI. This CDR3 reads CASTPEGAQNSPLHF. CDR3 in DNA: TGTGCCAGCACCCCCGAGGGGGCTCAGAATTCACCCCTCCACTTT.

This chain uses TRBV5-6 with TRBJ1-1; D might be TRBD1 (5 bases). V was pared by 2 bases and J by 0 bases, with 11 bases between. Germline V gene lookup returns CDR1 SGHDT and CDR2 YYEEEE. The CDR3 is 15 residues long. The CDR3 here is CASSFSGVMNTEAFF. CDR3 bases: TGTGCCAGCAGCTTTTCGGGGGTTATGAACACTGAAGCTTTCTTT.

The chain carries TRBV11-2 and TRBJ1-1; a weak D match, TRBD1 (6 bases). Germline CDR1 is SGHAT and CDR2 is FQNNGV. CDR3 length: 13 residues. Trimming removed 5 bases from V and 8 bases from J, with 15 bases in between. CDR3 sequence: CASSLGQSDEAFF. CDR3 DNA sequence: TGTGCCAGCAGCCTCGGACAGTCCGACGAAGCTTTCTTT.

A few counts support this clone. The rearrangement joins TRBV2 to TRBJ1-5; 12 positions match TRBD1. V was clipped by 5 bases and J by 5 bases; unmatched bases: 10. CDR1 and CDR2 from the germline V gene are SNHLY and FYNNEI. The CDR3 is 17 amino acids. The CDR3 sequence: CASSPRPGTGGDQPQHF. The CDR3 nucleotides are TGTGCCAGCAGTCCCAGACCCGGGACAGGGGGCGATCAGCCCCAGCATTTT.

The V gene is TRBV9, the J gene TRBJ2-5, with TRBD2 as a possible D gene (6 bases). Germline CDR1 reads SGDLS; CDR2 reads YYNGEE. CDR3 length: 13 amino acids. The V end was cut by 0 bases, the J end by 5 bases, with 8 bases between. In DNA, the CDR3 is TGTGCCAGCAGCGTAGATGGAGGGGAGACCCAGTACTTC. It is translated as CASSVDGGETQYF.

The table lists this clone with a count of one. The chain recombines TRBV2 with TRBJ2-5; 10 nucleotides align to TRBD1. Per the germline V gene, CDR1 is SNHLY and CDR2 is FYNNEI. The CDR3 has 14 residues. J gave up 6 bases and V 5 bases, and 6 bases lay outside the gene matches. The CDR3 DNA reads as TGTGCCAGCAGTCCCGGACAGGGGGGAAAGACCCAGTACTTC. This translates into CASSPGQGGKTQYF.